This T cell receptor beta chain was sequenced for a study of T-cell reconstitution after alpha-beta-depleted transplantation in children. Points from the study as a whole: There were reportedly several hundred expanded graft clones from which alpha-beta T cells came about two months after transplant. Surviving recipient T cells and thymic progenitors underlay high day-60 TCRbeta diversity in some patients. Counts and diversity of T cells one year after transplant came mostly from newly produced T cells.

This clonotype was counted at least ten times. The antigen remains undetermined. The CDR3 runs 12 residues. V was shortened by 8 bases and J by 8 bases, with 14 bases between the two germline ends. Per the germline V gene, CDR1 is MNHEY and CDR2 is SVGAGI. Unique molecular identifiers were used in preparing the TCRbeta library. TCRdb reprocessed the PCR reads via MiXCR and lists one record per CDR3 protein. The repertoire consists of 90,000 to 130,000 distinct CDR3 sequences, with approximately 10% occurring once and the leading ten covering under 40%. The receptor was derived from a boy aged 2 to 9 with acute lymphoblastic leukemia, due to receive a stem cell transplant. The V call is TRBV6-5, the J call TRBJ2-3; D call uncertain. The sequencing here drew on PBMCs, taken before TCRalphabeta/CD19-depleted stem cell transplant. Here the CDR3 reads CASAGSGGTQYF. In nucleotides, the CDR3 is TGTGCCAGCGCCGGGTCAGGTGGTACGCAGTATTTT.